This T cell receptor beta chain was observed in a study of CD8 T cells in Susac syndrome. General study findings and limits: Sixteen Susac-specific public clones were found in total CD8+ repertoires and 5 or 6 in CD8+ TEMRA repertoires.

Germline V gene data show CDR1 as SGDLS and CDR2 as YYNGEE. The CDR3 contains 16 residues. V shed 6 bases, J shed 0 bases, and the junction held 10 bases outside the gene matches. Comments on this clonotype: Its antigen is as yet unknown.

The RNA, about 0.45 to 1 ug, was put through reverse transcription using random hexamers. Amplification of the TCR beta CDR3 was carried out by immunoSEQ multiplex PCR, which spanned a total of 54 Vbeta and 13 Jbeta segments. One entry per CDR3 protein, called by TCRdb with MiXCR from the immunoSEQ multiplex PCR reads. The sample contains nearly 110,000 distinct CDR3 sequences, roughly 94% of which appear only once. Input material: CD8+ T cells from PBMCs. This receptor was obtained from a human donor with Susac syndrome. The J gene is TRBJ2-3, the V gene TRBV9; 7 nucleotides align to TRBD1. The CDR3 loop is CASTRTGTASTDTQYF. In DNA, the CDR3 is TGTGCCAGCACCAGGACTGGGACAGCTAGCACAGATACGCAGTATTTT.